A single sample is the source of the 32 T cell receptor beta chains below, sequenced in a study of shared clonotypes between healthy human individuals. Clones were sequenced by immunoSEQ multiplex PCR, and TCRdb holds only the in-frame ones, with some missing. The data show over 2 million clones, 85% to 95% seen once. Sequences were obtained from naive CD4+ T cells sorted from blood. Subset described: CD45RA+ positively selected. The receptors stem from a man between 18 and 29 years old in good health.

The rearrangement links TRBV15 to TRBJ2-2; D possibly corresponds to TRBD2 (6 bases). From germline, CDR1 is LNHNV and CDR2 YYDKDF (reference sequence). V was pared by 3 bases and J by 7 bases, with 12 bases between. The CDR3 totals 14 residues. DNA of the CDR3: TGTGCCACCAGCAGGATGGGAGGAGTCGGGGAGCTGTTTTTT. Translated, it gives CATSRMGGVGELFF. The full variable domain, rest sourced from reference TRBV15 and TRBJ2-2, is DAMVIQNPRYQVTQFGKPVTLSCSQTLNHNVMYWYQQKSSQAPKLLFHYYDKDFNNEADTPDNFQSRRPNTSFCFLDIRSPGLGDTAMYLCATSRMGGVGELFFGEGSRLTVL.

V is TRBV11-1 and J is TRBJ1-2; the match to TRBD1 covers 7 bases. Germline V lookup: CDR1 SGHAT, CDR2 FQDESV (reference sequence). The CDR3 runs to 11 residues. The CDR3 spells CGQGINYGYTF. CDR3 bases: TGTGGACAGGGCATTAACTATGGCTACACCTTC.

This chain connects TRBV11-2 to TRBJ2-7, with D possibly being TRBD1 or TRBD2 (5 bases each). The CDR3 sequence is 15 residues long. V was trimmed by 1 base and J by 2 bases, leaving 12 bases between them. The germline V gene has CDR1 SGHAT and CDR2 FQNNGV. In DNA, the CDR3 is TGTGCCAGCAGCTTAGGGGGGAGTAGGGCCTACGAGCAGTACTTC. Encoded protein: CASSLGGSRAYEQYF.

This chain joins TRBV28 and TRBJ1-6, with D uncertain. The V end was cut by 8 bases, the J end by 2 bases, with 16 bases between. This CDR3 has 16 amino acids. Germline V gives CDR1 MDHEN, CDR2 SYDVKM. The CDR3 sequence: CASFQAKSTYNSPLHF. The CDR3 DNA reads as TGTGCCAGCTTCCAAGCCAAGAGCACCTATAATTCACCCCTCCACTTT. The full variable domain, its missing parts supplied by reference TRBV28 and TRBJ1-6, is DVKVTQSSRYLVKRTGEKVFLECVQDMDHENMFWYRQDPGLGLRLIYFSYDVKMKEKGDIPEGYSVSREKKERFSLILESASTNQTSMYLCASFQAKSTYNSPLHFGNGTRLTVT.

The chain combines TRBV5-1 with TRBJ2-1; 7 bases align to TRBD2. The CDR3 is 16 residues long. J gave up 4 bases and V 0 bases, and 7 bases lay outside the gene matches. Germline V CDR1 and CDR2: SGHRS, YFSETQ. DNA of the CDR3: TGCGCCAGCAGCTTGGTAGGCGGGAGTGTTTACAATGAGCAGTTCTTC. Residues: CASSLVGGSVYNEQFF.

The chain has TRBV6-1 and TRBJ1-6, with 9 bases lining up with TRBD1. This CDR3 has 15 amino acids. The germline CDR1 and CDR2 sequences are MNHNS and SASEGT. The V gene end was trimmed by 7 bases and the J gene end by 12 bases; junction bases not matched to a gene: 13. The CDR3 region is CASIMIVGTGLPLHF. The CDR3 DNA is TGTGCCAGCATTATGATTGTGGGGACAGGGCTACCCCTCCACTTT.

The chain employs TRBV6-1 and TRBJ1-2; D uncertain. From germline, CDR1 is MNHNS and CDR2 SASEGT. This CDR3 is built from 13 residues. V lost 4 bases, J lost 6 bases, and 12 bases lay in between. As DNA, the CDR3 is TGTGCCAGCAGTGGATATGGATGGGATGGCTACACCTTC. Its protein product is CASSGYGWDGYTF.

J is TRBJ2-5 and V is TRBV7-6; D could derive from TRBD1 or TRBD2 (5 bases each). This CDR3 is built from 13 residues. Trimming stripped 5 bases from V and 5 bases from J, with 12 bases between. The germline V gene encodes CDR1 SGHVS and CDR2 FNYEAQ. Here the CDR3 DNA reads TGTGCCAGCAGCACGGGGCCTCGGGAGACCCAGTACTTC. Translation gives CASSTGPRETQYF.

Comment on this clone: Different DNA sequences within this sample yield the same CDR3. The J gene is TRBJ2-7, the V gene TRBV6-5; 10 bases align to TRBD2. The junction had 5 bases not matched to a gene; V was cut back by 2 bases and J by 4 bases. CDR3 size: 15 residues. CDR1 MNHEY and CDR2 SVGAGI come from the germline V gene. CDR3 in DNA: TGTGCCAGCAGTTACAGGACTAGCGGATCGTACGAGCAGTACTTC. It specifies CASSYRTSGSYEQYF.

The rearrangement links TRBV10-1 to TRBJ2-2; no reliable D call. Trimming cost V 2 bases and J 7 bases, with 2 bases left between them. The CDR3 loop spans 11 amino acids. Per the germline V gene, CDR1 is WNHNN and CDR2 is SYGVQD (reference sequence). This CDR3 reads CASSEGGELFF. As DNA, the CDR3 is TGCGCCAGCAGTGAGGGCGGGGAGCTGTTTTTT.

On this clone: This same CDR3 is encoded by further DNA sequences in the sample. The V and J genes are TRBV30 and TRBJ1-1; no clear D gene. Between the trimmed V and J ends, which lost 3 bases and 2 bases, there was a span of 7 bases. This CDR3 region has 12 residues. The germline CDR1 and CDR2 sequences are GTSNPN and SVGIG (reference sequence). The CDR3 sequence is CAWRSGNTEAFF. As DNA, the CDR3 is TGTGCCTGGAGGTCTGGAAACACTGAAGCTTTCTTT.

The chain links TRBV29-1 to TRBJ1-1; D gene ambiguous. The CDR3 loop spans 14 amino acids. The V end lost 4 bases, the J end lost 5 bases, and 17 bases lay between the germline ends. Germline CDR1 is SQVTM and CDR2 is ANQGSEA. The CDR3 here is CSVAGHLTGTEAFF. The CDR3 coding sequence is TGCAGCGTTGCGGGTCACTTAACGGGGACTGAAGCTTTCTTT.

In the case of this clone: The sample holds other DNA sequences that translate to the same CDR3. The V and J genes are TRBV2 and TRBJ2-2; maybe TRBD2 (6 bases). The CDR3 is 13 amino acids. Germline V gene sequence: CDR1 SNHLY, CDR2 FYNNEI. The V end lost 4 bases, the J end lost 6 bases, and 9 bases lay between the germline ends. The CDR3 DNA reads TGTGCCAGCAGTGGCCTAGCGCCCGGGGAGCTGTTTTTT. Its protein product is CASSGLAPGELFF.

The table lists this clone with a count of one. The chain links TRBV5-1 to TRBJ1-1; D remains unclear. CDR1 SGHRS and CDR2 YFSETQ come from the germline V gene. The CDR3 consists of 14 residues. The V and J ends lost 5 bases and 1 base respectively, with 12 bases between them. The CDR3 bases are TGCGCCAGCAGGCCTGGCTACACGAACACTGAAGCTTTCTTT. This encodes CASRPGYTNTEAFF.

V gene TRBV7-2 combines with J gene TRBJ2-7; 9 bases agree with TRBD2. The CDR3 sequence is 15 residues long. V lost 1 base, J lost 2 bases, and 3 bases stayed unmatched. Germline lookup yields CDR1 SGHTA and CDR2 FQGNSA. Written as DNA, the CDR3 is TGTGCCAGCAGCTTAGGTAGCGGGGGACCCTACGAGCAGTACTTC. Its protein is CASSLGSGGPYEQYF.

The genes are TRBV7-2 and TRBJ1-5, with unresolved D. Germline CDR1 reads SGHTA; CDR2 reads FQGNSA. This CDR3 comprises 18 residues. V dropped 1 base and J dropped 4 bases, with 20 bases sitting between them. CDR3: CASSLVSSRALTNQPQHF. CDR3 in DNA: TGTGCCAGCAGCTTAGTATCGAGTCGGGCACTTACTAATCAGCCCCAGCATTTT.

The rearrangement uses TRBV5-1 and TRBJ1-2, with no clear D. The germline gives CDR1 SGHRS, CDR2 YFSETQ. Between the trimmed V and J ends, which lost 0 bases and 9 bases, there was a span of 12 bases. The CDR3 loop spans 13 amino acids. The CDR3 loop is CASSLDAGFSYTF. In nucleotides, the CDR3 is TGCGCCAGCAGCTTGGACGCAGGATTCAGCTACACCTTC.

V is TRBV6-6 and J is TRBJ1-5; no definite D call. V was trimmed by 2 bases and J by 6 bases, leaving 14 bases between them. The CDR3 totals 15 residues. CDR1 MNHNY and CDR2 SVGAGI come from the germline V gene (reference sequence). The CDR3 sequence is CASSYRADPRQPQHF. CDR3 sequence (DNA): TGTGCCAGCAGTTACCGGGCCGACCCGCGTCAGCCCCAGCATTTT.

V usage is TRBV7-9 and J usage is TRBJ2-3, with 7 positions matching TRBD2. The germline CDR1 and CDR2 sequences are SEHNR and FQNEAQ (reference sequence). The V segment lost 0 bases and the J segment 0 bases; nucleotides outside the gene matches: 9. This CDR3 spans 18 amino acids. The CDR3 bases are TGTGCCAGCAGCTTAGCCCGCCCCAGCGGGATAAGCACAGATACGCAGTATTTT. Encoded protein: CASSLARPSGISTDTQYF. Together with reference TRBV7-9 and TRBJ2-3, the CDR3 gives the full variable domain: DTGVSQNPRHKITKRGQNVTFRCDPISEHNRLYWYRQTLGQGPEFLTYFQNEAQLEKSRLLSDRFSAERPKGSFSTLEIQRTEQGDSAMYLCASSLARPSGISTDTQYFGPGTRLTVL.

The V and J genes are TRBV30 and TRBJ1-6; D unresolved. The CDR3 has 14 amino acids. With 4 bases removed from V and 3 bases from J, the gap between germline ends came to 10 bases. From germline, CDR1 is GTSNPN and CDR2 SVGIG (reference sequence). DNA for the CDR3: TGTGCCTGGACAGAGACATTCTATAATTCACCCCTCCACTTT. This gives the protein CAWTETFYNSPLHF.

A remark on this clone: The sample has other DNA sequences that encode this CDR3 too. The chain recombines TRBV19 with TRBJ2-3; 9 nucleotides line up with TRBD1. Germline assignment: CDR1 LNHDA and CDR2 SQIVND (reference sequence). The CDR3 is 15 amino acids. Trimming removed 2 bases from V and 5 bases from J; junction bases left unmatched: 5. The CDR3 DNA reads as TGTGCCAGTAGTATACAGGGACAGGGAGGAGATACGCAGTATTTT. As protein: CASSIQGQGGDTQYF.

This clone was recorded once. The genes are TRBV7-8 and TRBJ1-2, with D unresolved. Trimming removed 6 bases at V and 8 bases at J, with 16 bases between. CDR3 length: 13 residues. CDR1 SGHVS and CDR2 FQNEAQ come from the germline V gene. The CDR3 sequence is CASRPPATRGYTF. In DNA, the CDR3 is TGTGCCAGCAGGCCCCCGGCTACGAGGGGCTACACCTTC.

The rearrangement joins TRBV30 to TRBJ1-1; D might be TRBD1 (6 bases). The V and J ends lost 5 bases and 4 bases respectively, with 14 bases between them. Looked up from germline, CDR1 is GTSNPN and CDR2 is SVGIG (reference sequence). The CDR3 has 13 residues. The CDR3 is CAWWFRGGTEAFF. As DNA, the CDR3 is TGTGCCTGGTGGTTTAGGGGGGGCACTGAAGCTTTCTTT.

The CDR3 loop reads CASSQRPGPSTDTQYF. The CDR3 DNA reads TGCGCCAGCAGTCAAAGGCCGGGGCCAAGCACAGATACGCAGTATTTT. The chain is built from TRBV23-1 and TRBJ2-3, with D perhaps matching TRBD1 or TRBD2 (5 bases each). TRBV23-1 has ORF status, its function being uncertain. The CDR3 covers 16 residues. Trimming took 2 bases from V and 0 from J, leaving 12 bases between them.

This clone was recorded once. This chain connects TRBV4-1 to TRBJ2-1; the match to TRBD2 covers 9 bases. Per germline, CDR1 MGHRA and CDR2 YSYEKL. Trimming took 1 base from V and 8 from J; bases not matched to a gene: 12. There are 17 residues in the CDR3. The CDR3 reads CASSQVGSSGGPDEQFF. Here the CDR3 DNA reads TGCGCCAGCAGCCAAGTTGGATCAAGCGGGGGGCCGGATGAGCAGTTCTTC.

V and J are TRBV7-9 and TRBJ1-6; tentative D call: TRBD1 (5 bases). Trimming pared 5 bases from V and 10 bases from J, leaving 9 bases between. This CDR3 comprises 12 residues. CDR1 is SEHNR and CDR2 is FQNEAQ in the germline V gene (reference sequence). CDR3 loop: CASSRDPSPLHF. In DNA, the CDR3 is TGTGCCAGCAGCCGGGACCCATCACCCCTCCACTTT.

The rearrangement links TRBV5-1 to TRBJ2-7; 11 nucleotides agree with TRBD1. Trimming at V came to 0 bases and at J to 6 bases, leaving 8 bases not matched to a gene. Germline CDR1 SGHRS, CDR2 YFSETQ. This CDR3 contains 16 residues. The CDR3 protein is CASSLASDRGQGEQYF. CDR3 DNA sequence: TGCGCCAGCAGCTTGGCCTCGGACAGGGGGCAAGGCGAGCAGTACTTC.

The chain employs TRBV6-5 and TRBJ2-7, with D unclear. CDR3 length: 13 residues. Trimming took 2 bases from V and 2 from J, leaving 7 bases between them. CDR1 is MNHEY and CDR2 is SVGAGI in the germline V gene. CDR3 region: CASSYQITYEQYF. DNA of the CDR3: TGTGCCAGCAGTTACCAGATTACCTACGAGCAGTACTTC.

The V and J genes are TRBV30 and TRBJ2-1; D is undetermined. Germline lookup yields CDR1 GTSNPN and CDR2 SVGIG (reference sequence). V was pared by 0 bases and J by 5 bases, with 20 bases between. CDR3 length equals 17 residues. CDR3 nucleotide sequence: TGTGCCTGGAGTGTAACTACCCAGGCCTACTTCGACAATGAGCAGTTCTTC. Encoded protein: CAWSVTTQAYFDNEQFF.

The V and J genes are TRBV9 and TRBJ2-7; TRBD1 matches at 12 bases. Germline CDR1 and CDR2: SGDLS and YYNGEE. The J segment lost 5 bases and the V segment lost 3 bases, leaving 3 bases of the junction unmatched. This CDR3 has 14 residues. This CDR3 reads CASSAGTGGDEQYF. The CDR3 DNA is TGTGCCAGCAGCGCCGGGACAGGGGGCGACGAGCAGTACTTC. Full variable domain (missing parts from reference TRBV9 and TRBJ2-7): DSGVTQTPKHLITATGQRVTLRCSPRSGDLSVYWYQQSLDQGLQFLIQYYNGEERAKGNILERFSAQQFPDLHSELNLSSLELGDSALYFCASSAGTGGDEQYFGPGTRLTVT.

The genes are TRBV2 and TRBJ2-1, with 11 bases that match TRBD2. Germline assignment: CDR1 SNHLY and CDR2 FYNNEI. Trimming removed 6 bases from V and 6 bases from J; junction bases left unmatched: 7. This CDR3 spans 15 amino acids. The CDR3: CASRGGTSGFNEQFF. The DNA of the CDR3 is TGTGCCAGCAGGGGCGGGACTAGCGGATTCAATGAGCAGTTCTTC.

The chain is built from TRBV10-3 and TRBJ1-6; possibly TRBD1 for D (5 bases). V was cut by 2 bases and J by 6 bases, with 11 bases left in between. This CDR3 comprises 15 residues. CDR1 ENHRY and CDR2 SYGVKD come from the germline V gene. DNA of the CDR3: TGTGCCATCAGTGAGGGAGGGGAAACTAATTCACCCCTCCACTTT. Encoded protein: CAISEGGETNSPLHF.